A selection of T cell receptor beta chains follows, all from one sample in a study of OX40 agonist ivuxolimab in advanced cancers. Sequencing used immunoSEQ multiplex PCR; TCRdb keeps in-frame clones, though not all of them. The profile shows about 20,000 clones, about four fifths of them singletons. This specimen consisted of CD4+ or CD8+ T cells sorted from blood, obtained in a trial of the OX40 agonist ivuxolimab. The receptors here all came from an adult with an advanced solid tumor such as melanoma, head and neck, liver or kidney cancer. The CDR3 runs from the conserved cysteine through the conserved F or W. Fields, in order: clone size, V gene, D gene, J gene, CDR3 protein, CDR3 DNA. A D gene is named only where the DNA matches it firmly. Rows may omit the clone size; those that give it use once, few, many or a size class.

NA	TRBV29-1	TRBD1	TRBJ1-2	CSVDPGQGYNGYTF	TGCAGCGTTGATCCGGGACAGGGTTACAATGGCTACACCTTC
NA	TRBV6-1	NA	TRBJ1-2	CASSVRSGEGIYGYTF	TGTGCCAGCAGTGTGAGGTCAGGGGAAGGTATCTATGGCTACACCTTC
NA	TRBV27	NA	TRBJ1-1	CASSLRFAGEMNTEAFF	TGTGCCAGCAGTTTAAGGTTCGCCGGGGAGATGAACACTGAAGCTTTCTTT
few	TRBV28	TRBD2	TRBJ2-3	CASSTGTSGSTDTQYF	TGTGCCAGCAGTACCGGGACTAGCGGGAGTACAGATACGCAGTATTTT
NA	TRBV29-1	NA	TRBJ1-2	CSVEDGGGQDYGYTF	TGCAGCGTTGAAGATGGGGGAGGGCAGGACTATGGCTACACCTTC
NA	TRBV14	TRBD1	TRBJ2-7	CASSHRDRDSYEQYF	TGTGCCAGCAGCCACCGGGACAGGGATAGCTACGAGCAGTACTTC
NA	TRBV27	NA	TRBJ2-3	CASSLSVAAQDIRDTQYF	TGTGCCAGCAGTTTATCGGTGGCCGCACAAGATATCAGAGATACGCAGTATTTT
NA	TRBV5-4	NA	TRBJ1-1	CASSHFGGNEAFF	TGTGCCAGCAGCCATTTCGGGGGGAATGAAGCTTTCTTT
NA	TRBV27	NA	TRBJ1-2	CASSLTANYGYTF	TGTGCCAGCAGTTTAACAGCTAACTATGGCTACACCTTC
NA	TRBV27	NA	TRBJ2-1	CASGPQPGNEQFF	TGTGCCAGCGGACCACAACCGGGAAATGAGCAGTTCTTC
NA	TRBV28	NA	TRBJ1-4	CASSFPQGGFDEKLFF	TGTGCCAGCAGTTTCCCGCAGGGAGGTTTTGATGAAAAACTGTTTTTT
NA	TRBV7-8	NA	TRBJ1-2	CASSPGGYANYGYTF	TGTGCCAGCAGCCCGGGAGGGTATGCTAACTATGGCTACACCTTC
NA	TRBV27	NA	TRBJ2-1	CASSFLYNEQFF	TGTGCCAGCAGTTTCCTTTACAATGAGCAGTTCTTC
NA	TRBV29-1	NA	TRBJ2-1	CSVETGINEQFF	TGCAGCGTTGAAACGGGCATCAATGAGCAGTTCTTC
NA	TRBV28	NA	TRBJ2-3	CASSLRYVPDTQYF	TGTGCCAGCAGTTTAAGATACGTACCAGATACGCAGTATTTT
NA	TRBV30	NA	TRBJ2-5	CTAEGTQETQYF	TGTACGGCGGAGGGGACCCAAGAGACCCAGTACTTC
once	TRBV5-4	TRBD2	TRBJ2-7	CASSLDGLAGSYEQYF	TGTGCCAGCAGCTTGGACGGACTAGCGGGATCCTACGAGCAGTACTTC
NA	TRBV4-2	NA	TRBJ2-2	CASSALSSLDYTGELFF	TGTGCCAGCAGCGCGCTATCCTCCCTCGACTATACTGGGGAGCTGTTTTTT
NA	TRBV7-9	NA	TRBJ2-7	CASSLSGFEQYF	TGTGCCAGCAGCTTATCGGGATTCGAGCAGTACTTC
once	TRBV6-5	TRBD2	TRBJ2-1	CASGKGLAGEFAIF	TGTGCCAGCGGAAAGGGACTAGCGGGAGAGTTCGCCATCTTC
NA	TRBV25-1	NA	TRBJ2-3	CASSLPGLGILSQYF	TGTGCCAGCTCCCTGCCCGGACTGGGGATTCTGTCGCAGTATTTT
NA	TRBV7-9	TRBD1	TRBJ1-3	CASSLADRGADTIYF	TGTGCCAGCAGCTTAGCGGACAGGGGGGCAGACACCATATATTTT
NA	TRBV11-2	TRBD2	TRBJ2-5	CASSRYSGSETQYF	TGTGCCAGCAGTCGTTATAGCGGGAGTGAGACCCAGTACTTC
few	TRBV7-2	TRBD1	TRBJ2-1	CASSSDRRAYNEQFF	TGTGCCAGCAGCTCGGACAGGCGAGCCTACAATGAGCAGTTCTTC
once	TRBV4-3	TRBD1	TRBJ2-2	CASSQEGQGNTGELFF	TGCGCCAGCAGCCAAGAAGGACAGGGGAACACCGGGGAGCTGTTTTTT
NA	TRBV7-9	NA	TRBJ1-2	CASSLGSGGPEGYTF	TGTGCCAGCAGCTTAGGAAGCGGAGGGCCGGAAGGCTACACCTTC
NA	TRBV4-3	NA	TRBJ1-4	CASSQDRTTGLPNEKLFF	TGCGCCAGCAGCCAAGATCGTACGACAGGTTTACCCAATGAAAAACTGTTTTTT
many	TRBV4-2	NA	TRBJ2-7	CASSQDEGSSYEQYF	TGTGCCAGCAGCCAAGATGAGGGCAGCTCCTACGAGCAGTACTTC
NA	TRBV6-5	TRBD1	TRBJ1-2	CASSQTGTYGYTF	TGTGCCAGCAGCCAGACAGGGACCTATGGCTACACCTTC
NA	TRBV6-6	TRBD2	TRBJ2-1	CASRGTSGSSYNEQFF	TGTGCCAGCAGAGGGACTAGCGGGAGTTCCTACAATGAGCAGTTCTTC
NA	TRBV4-1	NA	TRBJ2-7	CASSQDRGRYEQYF	TGCGCCAGCAGCCAAGACAGGGGCCGCTACGAGCAGTACTTC
NA	TRBV6-5	NA	TRBJ1-3	CASSLQVASGNTIYF	TGTGCCAGCAGTTTACAGGTAGCCTCTGGAAACACCATATATTTT
NA	TRBV29-1	NA	TRBJ1-1	CSVDGGPTEAFF	TGCAGCGTTGATGGGGGGCCCACTGAAGCTTTCTTT
NA	TRBV6-5	NA	TRBJ1-1	CASSPGSFSEAFF	TGTGCCAGCAGTCCGGGCAGCTTTTCTGAAGCTTTCTTT
NA	TRBV28	NA	TRBJ2-3	CASNRHITDTQYF	TGTGCCAGCAACCGGCATATCACAGATACGCAGTATTTT
NA	TRBV18	NA	TRBJ2-7	CASSPTTIEQYF	TGTGCCAGCTCACCTACTACAATCGAGCAGTACTTC
medium-sized	TRBV19	TRBD2	TRBJ2-5	CASSRGLAGQETQYF	TGTGCCAGTAGCCGGGGACTAGCGGGACAAGAGACCCAGTACTTC
NA	TRBV15	NA	TRBJ2-3	CATSLAAYTDTQYF	TGTGCCACCTCCCTGGCAGCCTACACAGATACGCAGTATTTT
NA	TRBV18	NA	TRBJ2-7	CASSPNFAGYEQYF	TGTGCCAGCTCGCCCAATTTCGCGGGCTACGAGCAGTACTTC
NA	TRBV5-8	NA	TRBJ2-2	CASSLAEDANTGELFF	TGTGCCAGCAGCTTGGCCGAAGACGCCAACACCGGGGAGCTGTTTTTT
NA	TRBV2	NA	TRBJ1-2	CASSRRGDSSDGYTF	TGTGCCAGCAGTCGGAGAGGCGACAGTTCCGATGGCTACACCTTC